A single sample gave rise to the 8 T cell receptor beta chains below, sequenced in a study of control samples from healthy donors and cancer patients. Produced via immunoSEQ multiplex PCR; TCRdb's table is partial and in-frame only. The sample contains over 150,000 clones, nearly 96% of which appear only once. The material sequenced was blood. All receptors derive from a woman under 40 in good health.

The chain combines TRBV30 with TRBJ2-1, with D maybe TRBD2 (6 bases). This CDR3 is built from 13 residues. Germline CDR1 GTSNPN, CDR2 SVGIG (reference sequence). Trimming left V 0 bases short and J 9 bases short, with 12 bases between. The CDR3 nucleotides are TGTGCCTGGAGTGTAAGTACAGCGGGTGAGCAGTTCTTC. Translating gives CAWSVSTAGEQFF.

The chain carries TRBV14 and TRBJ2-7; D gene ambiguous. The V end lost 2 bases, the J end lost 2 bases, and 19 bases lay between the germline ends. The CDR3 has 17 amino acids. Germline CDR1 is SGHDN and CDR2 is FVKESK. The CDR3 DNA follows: TGTGCCAGCAGCCAATCCACCGCCCCCCCCCAACCCTACGAGCAGTACTTC. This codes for CASSQSTAPPQPYEQYF.

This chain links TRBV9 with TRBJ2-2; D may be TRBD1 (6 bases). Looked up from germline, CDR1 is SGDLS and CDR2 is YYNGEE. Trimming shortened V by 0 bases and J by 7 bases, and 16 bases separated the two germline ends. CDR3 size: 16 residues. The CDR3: CASSVAEYRVNGELFF. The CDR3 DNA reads TGTGCCAGCAGCGTAGCGGAATACAGGGTCAACGGGGAGCTGTTTTTT. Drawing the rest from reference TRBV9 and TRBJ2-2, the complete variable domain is DSGVTQTPKHLITATGQRVTLRCSPRSGDLSVYWYQQSLDQGLQFLIQYYNGEERAKGNILERFSAQQFPDLHSELNLSSLELGDSALYFCASSVAEYRVNGELFFGEGSRLTVL.

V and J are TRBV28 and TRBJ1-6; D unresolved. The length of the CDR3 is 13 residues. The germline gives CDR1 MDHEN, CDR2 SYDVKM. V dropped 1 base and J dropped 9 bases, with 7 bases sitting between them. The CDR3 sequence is CASSLYRTSPLHF. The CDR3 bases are TGTGCCAGCAGTTTATACCGGACTTCACCCCTCCACTTT.

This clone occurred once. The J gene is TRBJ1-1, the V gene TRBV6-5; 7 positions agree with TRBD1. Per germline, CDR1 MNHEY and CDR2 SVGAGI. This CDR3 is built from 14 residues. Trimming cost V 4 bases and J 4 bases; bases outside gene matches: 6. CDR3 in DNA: TGTGCCAGCAGTTCAAGACAGGGTTTCACTGAAGCTTTCTTT. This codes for CASSSRQGFTEAFF.

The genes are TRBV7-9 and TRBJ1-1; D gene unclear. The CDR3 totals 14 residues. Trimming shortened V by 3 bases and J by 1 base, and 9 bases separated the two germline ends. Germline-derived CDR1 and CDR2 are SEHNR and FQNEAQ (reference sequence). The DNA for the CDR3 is TGTGCCAGCAGCTTTTTCCCCCCGAACACTGAAGCTTTCTTT. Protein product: CASSFFPPNTEAFF.

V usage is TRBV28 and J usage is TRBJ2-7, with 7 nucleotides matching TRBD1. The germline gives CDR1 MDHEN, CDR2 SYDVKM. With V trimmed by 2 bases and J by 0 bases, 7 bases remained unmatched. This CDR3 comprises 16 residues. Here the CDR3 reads CASSLVWTGSSYEQYF. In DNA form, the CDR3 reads TGTGCCAGCAGTTTAGTATGGACAGGTAGCTCCTACGAGCAGTACTTC.

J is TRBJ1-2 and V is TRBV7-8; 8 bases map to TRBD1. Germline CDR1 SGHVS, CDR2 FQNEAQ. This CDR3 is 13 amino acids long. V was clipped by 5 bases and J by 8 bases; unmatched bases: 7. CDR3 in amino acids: CASSPYRGFGYTF. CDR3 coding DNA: TGTGCCAGCAGCCCGTACAGGGGGTTCGGCTACACCTTC.